What follows is one TCR beta chain and its context. The data were taken from a study of control samples from healthy donors and cancer patients. J was trimmed by 3 bases and V by 1 base; bases with no gene match: 6. The CDR3 runs 16 residues. Germline loops: CDR1 MNHNS, CDR2 SASEGT. The assay was immunoSEQ multiplex PCR, and TCRdb's table has in-frame clones only and misses some. The sample records some 110,000 clones, around 82% being singletons. The TCR sequence derives from a woman aged 45-65 years in good health. The chain couples TRBV6-1 to TRBJ2-5; 9 bases map to TRBD2. Sequencing input: blood. In DNA, the CDR3 is TGTGCCAGCAGTGAAGGGGTGAGACTAGCGGAAGAGACCCAGTACTTC. Its protein product is CASSEGVRLAEETQYF.